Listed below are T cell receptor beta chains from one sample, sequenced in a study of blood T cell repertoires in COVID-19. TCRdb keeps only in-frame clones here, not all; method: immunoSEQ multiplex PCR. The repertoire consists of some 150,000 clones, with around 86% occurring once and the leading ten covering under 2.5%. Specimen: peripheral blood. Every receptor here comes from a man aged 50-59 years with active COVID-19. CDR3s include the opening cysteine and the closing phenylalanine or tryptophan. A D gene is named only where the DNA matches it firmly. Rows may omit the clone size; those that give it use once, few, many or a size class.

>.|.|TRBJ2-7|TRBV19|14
CASSYGGGDREQYF
TGTGCCAGTAGCTATGGAGGGGGCGATAGGGAGCAGTACTTC
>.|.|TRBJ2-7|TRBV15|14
CATSLAAPSYEQYF
TGTGCCACCAGTCTGGCGGCACCCTCCTACGAGCAGTACTTC
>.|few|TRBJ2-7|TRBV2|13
CASRSPRTYEQYF
TGTGCCAGCAGGAGCCCGCGGACCTACGAGCAGTACTTC
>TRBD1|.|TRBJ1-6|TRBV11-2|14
CASSSGQYNSPLHF
TGTGCCAGCAGCTCGGGACAGTATAATTCACCCCTCCACTTT
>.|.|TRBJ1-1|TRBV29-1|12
CSVLQGSTEAFF
TGCAGCGTCCTACAGGGTTCGACTGAAGCTTTCTTT
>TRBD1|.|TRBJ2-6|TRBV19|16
CASSIGTAAGANVLTF
TGTGCCAGTAGTATCGGGACAGCCGCTGGGGCCAACGTCCTGACTTTC
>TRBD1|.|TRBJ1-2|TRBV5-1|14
CASSSTGGNYGYTF
TGCGCCAGCAGCTCGACAGGGGGCAACTATGGCTACACCTTC
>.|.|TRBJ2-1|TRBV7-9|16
CASSKRDTSSYNEQFF
TGTGCCAGCAGCAAACGGGACACAAGCTCCTACAATGAGCAGTTCTTC
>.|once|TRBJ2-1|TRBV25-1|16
CASSEVTGRVYNEQFF
TGTGCCAGCAGTGAAGTAACGGGCAGGGTCTACAATGAGCAGTTCTTC
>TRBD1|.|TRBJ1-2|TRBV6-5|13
CASRSDRVGGYTF
TGTGCCAGCAGATCCGACAGGGTGGGCGGCTACACCTTC
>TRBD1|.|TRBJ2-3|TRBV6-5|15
CASSYAAGGTDTQYF
TGTGCCAGCAGTTACGCAGCAGGGGGTACAGATACGCAGTATTTT
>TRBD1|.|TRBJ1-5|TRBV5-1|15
CASSLGDSSNQPQHF
TGCGCCAGCAGCTTGGGGGACAGTAGCAATCAGCCCCAGCATTTT
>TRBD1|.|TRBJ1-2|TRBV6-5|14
CASSSQNGQGGYTF
TGTGCCAGCAGTTCTCAAAATGGACAGGGTGGCTACACCTTC
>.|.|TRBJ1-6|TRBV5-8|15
CATEGGGPGASPLHF
TGTGCCACCGAAGGGGGGGGGCCAGGTGCTTCACCCCTCCACTTT
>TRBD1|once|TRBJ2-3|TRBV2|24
CASSGQVRDDRDRATFEVTDTQYF
TGTGCCAGCAGTGGCCAGGTTAGAGACGACCGGGACAGGGCGACTTTTGAGGTGACAGATACGCAGTATTTT
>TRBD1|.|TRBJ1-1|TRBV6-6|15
CASSYSRGPGTEAFF
TGTGCCAGCAGTTACTCTAGGGGGCCGGGGACTGAAGCTTTCTTT
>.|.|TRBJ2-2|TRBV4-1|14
CASSHRGNTGELFF
TGCGCCAGCAGCCATCGGGGGAACACCGGGGAGCTGTTTTTT
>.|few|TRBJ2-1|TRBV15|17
CATSRARLLAVNNEQFF
TGTGCCACCAGCAGAGCACGACTCTTAGCGGTAAACAATGAGCAGTTCTTC
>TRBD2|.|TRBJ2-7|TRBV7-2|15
CASSLEGTSTYEQYF
TGTGCCAGCAGCTTAGAGGGGACTAGTACCTACGAGCAGTACTTC
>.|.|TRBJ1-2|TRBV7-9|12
CASSRTDYGYTF
TGTGCCAGCAGCAGGACAGACTATGGCTACACCTTC
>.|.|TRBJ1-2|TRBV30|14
CAWSADAGLYGYTF
TGTGCCTGGAGTGCGGACGCGGGACTATATGGCTACACCTTC
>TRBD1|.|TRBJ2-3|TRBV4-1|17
CASSQDRAQGFSDTQYF
TGCGCCAGCAGCCAAGATCGCGCACAGGGGTTCAGTGATACGCAGTATTTT
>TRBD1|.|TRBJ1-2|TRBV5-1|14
CASSPRQGSWGYTF
TGCGCCAGCAGCCCCCGACAGGGTTCGTGGGGCTACACCTTC
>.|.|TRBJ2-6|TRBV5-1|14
CASSLGTGSNVLTF
TGCGCCAGCAGCTTGGGCACCGGGTCCAACGTCCTGACTTTC
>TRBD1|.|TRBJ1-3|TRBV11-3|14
CASSTGGSGNTIYF
TGTGCCAGCAGCACAGGGGGCTCTGGAAACACCATATATTTT
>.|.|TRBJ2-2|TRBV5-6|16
CASSLDGGRNTGELFF
TGTGCCAGCAGCTTGGATGGGGGGAGGAACACCGGGGAGCTGTTTTTT
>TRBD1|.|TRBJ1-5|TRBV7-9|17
CASSLGLGQGVNQPQHF
TGTGCCAGCAGCTTAGGACTGGGACAGGGAGTCAATCAGCCCCAGCATTTT
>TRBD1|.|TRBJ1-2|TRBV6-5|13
CASSYDRAYGYTF
TGTGCCAGCAGTTACGACAGGGCCTATGGCTACACCTTC